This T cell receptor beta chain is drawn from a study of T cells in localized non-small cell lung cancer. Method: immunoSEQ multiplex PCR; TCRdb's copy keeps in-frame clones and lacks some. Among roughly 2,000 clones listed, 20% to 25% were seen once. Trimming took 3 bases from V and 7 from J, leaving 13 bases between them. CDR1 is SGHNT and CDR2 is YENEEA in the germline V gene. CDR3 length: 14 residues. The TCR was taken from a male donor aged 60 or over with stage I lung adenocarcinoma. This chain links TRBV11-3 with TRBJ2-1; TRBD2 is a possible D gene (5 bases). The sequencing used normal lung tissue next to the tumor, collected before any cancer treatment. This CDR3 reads CASSLSGIVNEQFF. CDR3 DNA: TGTGCCAGCAGCTTGTCGGGAATCGTAAATGAGCAGTTCTTC.